Sequencing of this TCR beta chain was carried out in a study of blood T cells in healthy people across ages. Study-wide results and caveats: TCR beta diversity tracked closely with naive T cell percentage.

This clonotype was found a few times. Its antigen is not identified. The authors ran a second PCR of about 7 to 11 cycles using a sample-barcoded 5' primer and a J-beta primer mix. Via MiXCR, TCRdb re-called the 5' RACE reads, giving one row per CDR3 protein. The table includes about 640,000 distinct CDR3 sequences, around 54% detected once. The CDR3 is 14 residues long. The V end lost 6 bases, the J end lost 0 bases, and 6 bases lay between the germline ends. Germline V gives CDR1 MNHEY, CDR2 SVGAGI. This chain uses TRBV6-5 with TRBJ2-6, with D uncertain. This receptor was taken from a man aged 55-75 years in good health. Sample: blood. CDR3 residues: CASRTYSGANVLTF. In DNA form, the CDR3 reads TGTGCCAGCAGAACGTACTCTGGGGCCAACGTCCTGACTTTC.